A selection of T cell receptor beta chains follows, all from one sample in a study of T cells after yellow fever vaccination. TCRdb reanalysed the 5' RACE reads using MiXCR and keeps one entry per CDR3 protein. The sample contains about 260,000 distinct CDR3 sequences, over 10% of which appear only once. This sample comprised CD4+ T cells sorted from PBMCs, obtained 45 days after the yellow fever booster vaccination. The receptor source for this set is a man aged 25-40 years who received the YFV17D yellow fever vaccine. Both conserved end residues are part of each CDR3. D genes are given only for firm matches. Clone size appears in some rows only: once, few, many, or a class for an expanded clone.

j_call,clone_size,v_call,d_call,cdr3_aa,cdr3_nt
TRBJ2-3,few,TRBV20-1,.,CSARRGASTDTQYF,TGCAGTGCCCGAAGGGGGGCTAGCACAGATACGCAGTATTTT
TRBJ2-3,few,TRBV11-2,TRBD2,CASSFLSGRTTDTQYF,TGTGCCAGCAGCTTTCTTAGCGGGAGAACCACAGATACGCAGTATTTT
TRBJ1-2,few,TRBV12-3/TRBV12-4,.,CASSLARPPYGYTF,TGTGCCAGCAGTTTAGCACGGCCCCCCTATGGCTACACCTTC
TRBJ1-3,.,TRBV6-1,.,CASSQGGRANTIYF,TGTGCCAGCAGCCAGGGAGGGAGGGCGAACACCATATATTTT
TRBJ2-7,few,TRBV7-2,TRBD1,CASSLEGTGSYEQYF,TGTGCCAGCAGCTTAGAGGGGACAGGGAGCTACGAGCAGTACTTC
TRBJ1-2,few,TRBV9,.,CASRGGSGYTF,TGTGCCAGCCGGGGGGGGAGCGGCTACACCTTC
TRBJ2-7,.,TRBV28,.,CPSTSKYEQYF,TGTCCCAGCACCTCTAAATACGAGCAGTACTTC
TRBJ2-3,few,TRBV6-5,.,CASSYSSSTDTQYF,TGTGCCAGCAGTTACTCGTCTAGCACAGATACGCAGTATTTT
TRBJ1-4,.,TRBV5-1,TRBD1,CASSLVVGQAEKLFF,TGCGCCAGCAGCTTGGTGGTGGGACAGGCAGAAAAACTGTTTTTT
TRBJ2-7,.,TRBV28,TRBD1,CASSTGTALLEQYF,TGTGCCAGCAGCACCGGGACAGCCCTTTTAGAGCAGTACTTC
TRBJ2-2,.,TRBV18,.,CASSHPGRDGELFF,TGTGCCAGCTCCCACCCGGGGAGAGACGGGGAGCTGTTTTTT
TRBJ1-5,few,TRBV5-1,TRBD1,CASSPGTGNSNQPQHF,TGCGCCAGCAGCCCGGGGACAGGCAATAGCAATCAGCCCCAGCATTTT
TRBJ1-1,.,TRBV7-2,TRBD1,CATVWDRGSAAFF,TGTGCCACCGTGTGGGACAGGGGCTCGGCAGCTTTCTTT
TRBJ2-7,.,TRBV11-2,TRBD1,CASSLGFGTGAYEQYF,TGTGCCAGCAGCTTAGGTTTCGGGACAGGAGCATACGAGCAGTACTTC
TRBJ2-7,.,TRBV7-9,.,CASSFSSRSSYEQYF,TGTGCCAGCAGCTTTTCTTCTCGGAGCTCCTACGAGCAGTACTTC
TRBJ2-1,.,TRBV29-1,.,CSVAVAVNEQFF,TGCAGCGTTGCGGTAGCGGTCAATGAGCAGTTCTTC
TRBJ2-2,.,TRBV6-2/TRBV6-3,TRBD2,CASSPTGGVRGTGELFF,TGTGCCAGCAGTCCAACGGGAGGGGTTCGGGGCACCGGGGAGCTGTTTTTT
TRBJ2-7,few,TRBV28,.,CASRVGTQYEQYF,TGTGCCAGCAGGGTCGGGACACAATACGAGCAGTACTTC
TRBJ2-3,.,TRBV10-2,TRBD2,CASSDFRTSGTDTQYF,TGCGCCAGCAGTGACTTCAGGACTAGCGGCACAGATACGCAGTATTTT
TRBJ2-5,few,TRBV29-1,.,CSVERGRGETQYF,TGCAGCGTTGAACGGGGGAGAGGAGAGACCCAGTACTTC
TRBJ1-5,.,TRBV9,TRBD1,CASSTGQYSNQPQHF,TGTGCCAGCAGCACGGGACAGTACAGCAATCAGCCCCAGCATTTT
TRBJ2-3,few,TRBV7-2,.,CASSLWPADTQYF,TGTGCCAGCAGCTTGTGGCCGGCAGATACGCAGTATTTT
TRBJ2-3,many,TRBV20-1,TRBD2,CSAERLAGGPAGDTQYF,TGCAGTGCCGAGAGGTTAGCGGGAGGGCCGGCAGGAGATACGCAGTATTTT
TRBJ2-1,.,TRBV7-2,TRBD2,CASSPLPLAGVRSEQFF,TGTGCCAGCAGCCCACTCCCACTAGCGGGAGTGAGAAGTGAGCAGTTCTTC
TRBJ2-3,few,TRBV30,.,CACPIGKGSDTQYF,TGTGCCTGCCCAATAGGGAAAGGGTCAGATACGCAGTATTTT
TRBJ2-3,.,TRBV6-2/TRBV6-3,.,CASSYDALDTQYF,TGTGCCAGCAGTTACGACGCGTTGGATACGCAGTATTTT
TRBJ2-5,.,TRBV29-1,TRBD1,CSVEFGTGETQYF,TGCAGCGTTGAGTTCGGGACAGGGGAGACCCAGTACTTC